One and the same sample provided the 18 T cell receptor beta chains below, sequenced in a study of T cells in localized non-small cell lung cancer. Profiled with immunoSEQ multiplex PCR; TCRdb holds only in-frame clones, not every one. The profile shows just over 70,000 clones, less than 90% of them singletons. Sequencing was performed on peripheral blood, taken before any cancer treatment. These receptors were collected from a male donor aged 60 or over with stage III squamous cell lung carcinoma.

This chain joins TRBV7-9 and TRBJ1-6, with D perhaps matching TRBD1 (6 bases). Deletions cut 5 bases from V and 8 bases from J, with 19 bases between. This CDR3 comprises 16 residues. Germline V gives CDR1 SEHNR, CDR2 FQNEAQ (reference sequence). The CDR3: CASSPGQTYTDSPLHF. The CDR3 DNA sequence: TGTGCCAGCAGCCCTGGACAGACCTATACGGATTCACCCCTCCACTTT.

The chain carries TRBV6-6 and TRBJ1-4; D might be TRBD1 (5 bases). CDR1 and CDR2 (germline): MNHNY, SVGAGI (reference sequence). CDR3 size: 13 residues. Trimming stripped 9 bases from V and 5 bases from J, with 13 bases between. CDR3 amino acids: CASTRDVNEKLFF. The CDR3 nucleotides are TGTGCCAGTACCAGGGATGTAAATGAAAAACTGTTTTTT.

This chain connects TRBV2 to TRBJ1-4, with D hard to call. The CDR3 has 16 amino acids. Trimming stripped 9 bases from V and 5 bases from J, with 22 bases between. Germline CDR1 and CDR2: SNHLY and FYNNEI. The CDR3 coding sequence is TGTGCCAGTAGACCGCGAATGGACCAACTAAATGAAAAACTGTTTTTT. As protein: CASRPRMDQLNEKLFF.

V and J are TRBV5-1 and TRBJ2-2; possibly TRBD1 or TRBD2 for D (6 bases each). Trimming removed 4 bases at V and 4 bases at J, with 11 bases between. This CDR3 comprises 14 residues. The germline V gene has CDR1 SGHRS and CDR2 YFSETQ. Written as DNA, the CDR3 is TGCGCCAGCAGCCCGGGGGCTGGCACCGGGGAGCTGTTTTTT. The encoded protein is CASSPGAGTGELFF. Using reference TRBV5-1 and TRBJ2-2 for the parts outside the CDR3, the full variable domain is KAGVTQTPRYLIKTRGQQVTLSCSPISGHRSVSWYQQTPGQGLQFLFEYFSETQRNKGNFPGRFSGRQFSNSRSEMNVSTLELGDSALYLCASSPGAGTGELFFGEGSRLTVL.

This chain joins TRBV25-1 and TRBJ2-1, with D maybe TRBD1 (5 bases). The V gene's germline CDR1 is MGHDK and CDR2 SYGVNS. The CDR3 consists of 11 residues. The ends were cut back, 6 bases at V and 9 bases at J, with 9 bases in the middle. CDR3 region: CASRDSSEQFF. The CDR3 nucleotides are TGTGCCAGCAGAGACAGTTCTGAGCAGTTCTTC.

In DNA form, the CDR3 reads TGTGCAAGTCGCTTAAGGGACAGCCAAGAGACCCAGTACTTC. The encoded protein is CASRLRDSQETQYF. The chain carries TRBV12-2 and TRBJ2-5; TRBD1 is taken as the D call from the table, unchecked against the DNA. TRBV12-2 is flagged as a pseudogene. The CDR3 is 14 residues long.

V gene TRBV6-6 combines with J gene TRBJ1-3; D is uncertain. Between the trimmed V and J ends, which lost 4 bases and 6 bases, there was a span of 4 bases. CDR1 MNHNY and CDR2 SVGAGI come from the germline V gene (reference sequence). This CDR3 region has 11 residues. In DNA form, the CDR3 reads TGTGCCAGCAGTTCGATAAACACCATATATTTT. Translation: CASSSINTIYF.

The chain joins TRBV5-1 to TRBJ2-1, with D perhaps TRBD1 or TRBD2 (6 bases each). CDR3 length equals 12 residues. CDR1 and CDR2 (germline): SGHRS, YFSETQ. V was pared by 4 bases and J by 16 bases, with 18 bases between. The CDR3, as DNA: TGCGCCAGCAGCCCCGGGGGCCCCCTAACATTCTTC. Its protein product is CASSPGGPLTFF.

The chain has TRBV11-2 and TRBJ2-3; D may be TRBD2 (5 bases). The CDR3 has 15 residues. Germline CDR1 and CDR2: SGHAT and FQNNGV. The V gene lost 0 bases and the J gene lost 5 bases, with 12 bases spanning the gap. The chain's CDR3 is CASSLDRGGGDTQYF. CDR3 nucleotides: TGTGCCAGCAGCTTAGATCGCGGCGGAGGAGATACGCAGTATTTT. Full variable domain (rest looked up from reference TRBV11-2 and TRBJ2-3): EAGVAQSPRYKIIEKRQSVAFWCNPISGHATLYWYQQILGQGPKLLIQFQNNGVVDDSQLPKDRFSAERLKGVDSTLKIQPAKLEDSAVYLCASSLDRGGGDTQYFGPGTRLTVL.

This chain joins TRBV6-5 and TRBJ2-1; 7 positions match TRBD2. Per the germline V gene, CDR1 is MNHEY and CDR2 is SVGAGI. With V trimmed by 8 bases and J by 6 bases, 13 bases remained unmatched. The length of the CDR3 is 15 residues. The chain's CDR3 is CASWTSSLGINEQFF. DNA for the CDR3: TGTGCCAGCTGGACTAGTTCCCTGGGGATCAATGAGCAGTTCTTC.

V usage is TRBV19 and J usage is TRBJ1-2; 9 bases align to TRBD1. The V gene's germline CDR1 is LNHDA and CDR2 SQIVND (reference sequence). CDR3 size: 15 residues. V was clipped by 7 bases and J by 8 bases; unmatched bases: 14. The CDR3 spells CASKETGQGALGYTF. The CDR3 coding sequence is TGTGCCAGTAAGGAAACGGGACAGGGCGCCTTGGGCTACACCTTC. The entire variable domain, with the rest obtained from reference TRBV19 and TRBJ1-2, is as follows: DGGITQSPKYLFRKEGQNVTLSCEQNLNHDAMYWYRQDPGQGLRLIYYSQIVNDFQKGDIAEGYSVSREKKESFPLTVTSAQKNPTAFYLCASKETGQGALGYTFGSGTRLTVV.

The rearrangement joins TRBV6-6 to TRBJ2-7; 8 positions match TRBD1. The CDR3 extends over 14 amino acids. The V and J ends lost 5 bases and 1 base, in that order; junction bases with no gene match: 4. CDR1 and CDR2 (germline): MNHNY, SVGAGI (reference sequence). Here the CDR3 reads CASSRYRGSYEQYF. DNA for the CDR3: TGTGCCAGCAGTCGCTACAGGGGGTCCTACGAGCAGTACTTC.

The genes are TRBV5-1 and TRBJ1-1; D perhaps matches TRBD1 (5 bases). The CDR3 has 17 amino acids. V was shortened by 4 bases and J by 1 base, with 20 bases between the two germline ends. CDR1 and CDR2 (germline): SGHRS, YFSETQ. The CDR3 loop reads CASSPHQGVLGNTEAFF. CDR3 DNA: TGCGCCAGCAGCCCGCACCAGGGCGTACTTGGGAACACTGAAGCTTTCTTT. The variable domain in full, completed from reference TRBV5-1 and TRBJ1-1, reads KAGVTQTPRYLIKTRGQQVTLSCSPISGHRSVSWYQQTPGQGLQFLFEYFSETQRNKGNFPGRFSGRQFSNSRSEMNVSTLELGDSALYLCASSPHQGVLGNTEAFFGQGTRLTVV.

This clone has a handful of counts. The chain combines TRBV6-1 with TRBJ2-1; 10 bases fit TRBD2. Germline values: CDR1 MNHNS, CDR2 SASEGT. The CDR3 is 14 amino acids. Germline trimming cut 5 bases from V and 4 bases from J; bases unmatched to any gene: 2. Here the CDR3 reads CASSPSGGYNEQFF. The CDR3 region has the DNA TGTGCCAGCAGTCCTAGCGGGGGATACAATGAGCAGTTCTTC.

The V and J genes are TRBV2 and TRBJ2-2, with D tentatively TRBD1 (6 bases). Germline V gene data show CDR1 as SNHLY and CDR2 as FYNNEI. Trimming pared 6 bases from V and 1 base from J, leaving 12 bases between. This CDR3 comprises 15 residues. CDR3 bases: TGTGCCAGCAGACCCCAGGGACAGAACACCGGGGAGCTGTTTTTT. It is translated as CASRPQGQNTGELFF.

The chain couples TRBV15 to TRBJ2-2, with 8 nucleotides matching TRBD2. The J segment lost 0 bases and the V segment lost 6 bases, leaving 9 bases of the junction unmatched. The CDR3 extends over 17 amino acids. The germline CDR1 and CDR2 sequences are LNHNV and YYDKDF (reference sequence). The CDR3 nucleotides read TGTGCCACCAGGTCAAGGAATAGCGGGGCGAACACCGGGGAGCTGTTTTTT. This sequence encodes CATRSRNSGANTGELFF.

The rearrangement joins TRBV2 to TRBJ1-2, with D uncertain. Germline V gene lookup returns CDR1 SNHLY and CDR2 FYNNEI. Trimming stripped 4 bases from V and 0 bases from J, with 3 bases between. This CDR3 has 12 amino acids. The CDR3 sequence is CASSGANYGYTF. In DNA form, the CDR3 reads TGTGCCAGCAGTGGGGCTAACTATGGCTACACCTTC.

Here the CDR3 reads CASSVPSGNTIYF. Here the CDR3 DNA reads TGTGCCAGCAGCGTACCCTCTGGAAACACCATATATTTT. The chain uses TRBV9 and TRBJ1-3, with unresolved D. This CDR3 is 13 amino acids long. Trimming removed 1 base from V and 0 bases from J, with 2 bases in between. The germline V gene has CDR1 SGDLS and CDR2 YYNGEE.